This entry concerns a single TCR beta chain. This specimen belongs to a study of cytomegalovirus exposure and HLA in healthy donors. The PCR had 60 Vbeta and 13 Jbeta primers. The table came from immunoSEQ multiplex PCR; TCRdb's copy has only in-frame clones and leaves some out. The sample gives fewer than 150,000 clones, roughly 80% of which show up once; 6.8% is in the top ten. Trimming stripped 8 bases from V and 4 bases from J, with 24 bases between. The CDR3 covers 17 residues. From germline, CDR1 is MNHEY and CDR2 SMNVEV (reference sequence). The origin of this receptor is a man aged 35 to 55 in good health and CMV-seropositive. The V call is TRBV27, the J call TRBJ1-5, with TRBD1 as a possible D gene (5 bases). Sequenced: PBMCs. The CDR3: CASAEEGWRGINQPQHF. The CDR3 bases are TGTGCCAGCGCCGAAGAGGGTTGGAGGGGTATTAATCAGCCCCAGCATTTT.